The text below deals with one TCR beta chain. This entry comes from a study of blood T cell repertoires in COVID-19. Study overall: Acute-phase and convalescent COVID-19 samples originated in the United States, Italy and Spain. PBMCs, B-cell-depleted T cells, or T cells were the source of the cDNA or gDNA that made up the material.

Original analysis: Nucleated cell number was recorded as an estimate derived from reference gene primer amplification. The table came from immunoSEQ multiplex PCR; TCRdb's copy has only in-frame clones and leaves some out. V, J and clone size are those of that table, while D and trimming were read from the DNA. The sample contains under 250,000 clones, approximately 83% of which appear only once. CDR3 length: 14 amino acids. Deletions cut 4 bases from V and 5 bases from J, with 17 bases between. The germline V gene encodes CDR1 SQVTM and CDR2 ANQGSEA. This sequence joins TRBV29-1 and TRBJ1-1; D unclear. This sequence was found in a man aged 25 to 40 who had recovered from COVID-19. Sequenced material: peripheral blood. CDR3 sequence: CSVVVTPGGTEAFF. The CDR3 DNA reads as TGCAGCGTTGTAGTGACTCCGGGCGGGACTGAAGCTTTCTTT.